A single sample gave rise to the 18 T cell receptor beta chains below, sequenced in a study of blood T cell repertoires in COVID-19. Libraries were prepared by immunoSEQ multiplex PCR; TCRdb keeps only in-frame clonotypes and omits some of them. The table records hundreds of thousands of clones, roughly 80% of them present only once. Sequenced: peripheral blood. These receptors originate from a woman older than 75 with acute or convalescent COVID-19.

The rearrangement links TRBV5-6 to TRBJ1-2; tentatively, D is TRBD1 (6 bases). The CDR3 is 12 residues long. V lost 4 bases, J lost 8 bases, and 12 bases lay in between. Germline CDR1 is SGHDT and CDR2 is YYEEEE. As DNA, the CDR3 is TGTGCCAGCAGCCCCACAGGGTTGGGCTACACCTTC. Residues: CASSPTGLGYTF.

The chain uses TRBV3-1 (or the pseudogene TRBV3-2) and TRBJ2-2; 11 bases map to TRBD2. The CDR3 length is 17 residues. The germline V gene encodes CDR1 LGHDT and CDR2 YNNKEL (reference sequence). The junction had 12 bases not matched to a gene; V was cut back by 3 bases and J by 9 bases. The CDR3 region has the DNA TGTGCCAGCAGCCAGTTTTTAGCGGGGGGGCCCTCCCGGGAGCTGTTTTTT. As protein: CASSQFLAGGPSRELFF.

The rearrangement uses TRBV7-8 and TRBJ1-2, with D perhaps matching TRBD1 (6 bases). CDR1 and CDR2 (germline): SGHVS, FQNEAQ. The V and J ends lost 4 bases and 4 bases respectively, with 16 bases between them. This CDR3 is built from 15 residues. CDR3 amino acids: CASSSPGQPFYGYTF. The DNA of the CDR3 is TGTGCCAGCAGCTCCCCCGGACAGCCCTTCTATGGCTACACCTTC.

This clone was found a few times. CDR3 bases: TGTGCCAGTAGTTTCTCTAGGACAGGGCGAGAAGCTTTCTTT. It is translated as CASSFSRTGREAFF. The genes are TRBV19 and TRBJ1-1, with 8 bases lining up with TRBD1. The germline V gene encodes CDR1 LNHDA and CDR2 SQIVND (reference sequence). Germline trimming cut 5 bases from V and 8 bases from J; bases unmatched to any gene: 10. The CDR3 is made up of 14 amino acids. Supplemented by reference TRBV19 and TRBJ1-1, the full variable domain reads DGGITQSPKYLFRKEGQNVTLSCEQNLNHDAMYWYRQDPGQGLRLIYYSQIVNDFQKGDIAEGYSVSREKKESFPLTVTSAQKNPTAFYLCASSFSRTGREAFFGQGTRLTVV.

This chain uses TRBV11-3 with TRBJ2-5, with D unresolved. V was clipped by 1 base and J by 0 bases, with 6 bases between them. The CDR3 is 14 residues long. From germline, CDR1 is SGHNT and CDR2 YENEEA. DNA for the CDR3: TGTGCCAGCAGCTTAGGAGAGTACCAAGAGACCCAGTACTTC. Amino acids: CASSLGEYQETQYF.

The chain uses TRBV20-1 and TRBJ1-2; D is undetermined. V shed 6 bases and J shed 5 bases, with 10 bases lying between them. Looked up from germline, CDR1 is DFQATT and CDR2 is SNEGSKA (reference sequence). CDR3 length equals 11 residues. The CDR3 DNA follows: TGCAGTGCGAAGACGGGGTATGGCTACACCTTC. Amino acid sequence: CSAKTGYGYTF.

The J gene is TRBJ2-7, the V gene TRBV20-1; TRBD1 matches 7 bases. The CDR3 extends over 14 amino acids. J was trimmed by 0 bases and V by 3 bases; bases with no gene match: 5. The V gene's germline CDR1 is DFQATT and CDR2 SNEGSKA (reference sequence). The CDR3 here is CSASRTGTSYEQYF. In DNA, the CDR3 is TGCAGTGCTAGTCGGACAGGTACCTCCTACGAGCAGTACTTC.

The chain recombines TRBV3-1 (or the pseudogene TRBV3-2) with TRBJ1-4, with D possibly being TRBD1 (6 bases). The length of the CDR3 is 14 residues. Deletions cut 1 base from V and 8 bases from J, with 11 bases between. CDR1 is LGHDT, CDR2 YNNKEL, per germline (reference sequence). CDR3 sequence (DNA): TGTGCCAGCAGCCAAGTTAGGACAGCGGAAAAACTGTTTTTT. It is translated as CASSQVRTAEKLFF.

V and J are TRBV30 and TRBJ2-3; D is ambiguous. The CDR3 covers 14 residues. Germline V gene data show CDR1 as GTSNPN and CDR2 as SVGIG (reference sequence). Deletions cut 0 bases from V and 0 bases from J, with 7 bases between. The chain's CDR3 is CAWSVSGSTDTQYF. The DNA for the CDR3 is TGTGCCTGGAGTGTATCAGGTAGCACAGATACGCAGTATTTT. The complete variable domain, with remaining parts taken from reference TRBV30 and TRBJ2-3, reads SQTIHQWPATLVQPVGSPLSLECTVEGTSNPNLYWYRQAAGRGLQLLFYSVGIGQISSEVPQNLSASRPQDRQFILSSKKLLLSDSGFYLCAWSVSGSTDTQYFGPGTRLTVL.

The chain couples TRBV9 to TRBJ2-1; D perhaps matches TRBD1 (5 bases). Between the trimmed V and J ends, which lost 4 bases and 9 bases, there was a span of 11 bases. Germline V gene sequence: CDR1 SGDLS, CDR2 YYNGEE. The CDR3 is 12 residues long. This CDR3 reads CASSPLRGEQFF. The CDR3 DNA is TGTGCCAGCAGCCCCCTTAGGGGTGAGCAGTTCTTC.

J is TRBJ1-3 and V is TRBV19; TRBD1 agrees at 8 bases. The length of the CDR3 is 16 residues. V gave up 4 bases and J gave up 1 base; unmatched junction bases: 6. Germline V gene data show CDR1 as LNHDA and CDR2 as SQIVND (reference sequence). The CDR3 bases are TGTGCCAGTAGTACAACGACAGGGGAATCTGGAAACACCATATATTTT. Translating gives CASSTTTGESGNTIYF.

This clone appeared a single time. V gene TRBV6-2 or TRBV6-3 combines with J gene TRBJ2-7; weak D call: TRBD2 (6 bases). CDR1 and CDR2 from the germline V gene are MNHEY and SVGEGT. The V end lost 0 bases, the J end lost 6 bases, and 18 bases lay between the germline ends. This CDR3 has 16 amino acids. CDR3 DNA sequence: TGTGCCAGCAGTTACTCGGGCGCGGGGCTGGGGGGCGAGCAGTACTTC. Its protein product is CASSYSGAGLGGEQYF.

CDR3 sequence reads: CASSVLQGVLYGYTF. The DNA of the CDR3 is TGTGCCAGCAGTGTTCTACAGGGGGTCCTCTATGGCTACACCTTC. This chain connects TRBV2 to TRBJ1-2; 8 nucleotides line up with TRBD1. CDR3 length equals 15 residues. Germline V gene data show CDR1 as SNHLY and CDR2 as FYNNEI. J gave up 4 bases and V 4 bases, and 8 bases lay outside the gene matches. Based on the CDR3 plus reference TRBV2 and TRBJ1-2, the full variable domain is EPEVTQTPSHQVTQMGQEVILRCVPISNHLYFYWYRQILGQKVEFLVSFYNNEISEKSEIFDDQFSVERPDGSNFTLKIRSTKLEDSAMYFCASSVLQGVLYGYTFGSGTRLTVV.

J is TRBJ2-5 and V is TRBV11-2; 15 nucleotides match TRBD2. The CDR3 is made up of 16 amino acids. Trimming at V came to 6 bases and at J to 2 bases, leaving 4 bases not matched to a gene. Germline V gene sequence: CDR1 SGHAT, CDR2 FQNNGV. CDR3 sequence reads: CASRPGTSGGQETQYF. The CDR3 nucleotides are TGTGCCAGCAGGCCCGGGACTAGCGGGGGGCAAGAGACCCAGTACTTC. The complete variable domain, with remaining parts taken from reference TRBV11-2 and TRBJ2-5, reads EAGVAQSPRYKIIEKRQSVAFWCNPISGHATLYWYQQILGQGPKLLIQFQNNGVVDDSQLPKDRFSAERLKGVDSTLKIQPAKLEDSAVYLCASRPGTSGGQETQYFGPGTRLLVL.

The chain carries TRBV11-2 and TRBJ1-2; 7 nucleotides align to TRBD1. The CDR3 is 14 amino acids. V shed 3 bases, J shed 8 bases, and the junction held 9 bases outside the gene matches. The germline V gene encodes CDR1 SGHAT and CDR2 FQNNGV. The CDR3 loop reads CASSLSQGVYGYTF. Written as DNA, the CDR3 is TGTGCCAGCAGCTTGAGTCAGGGGGTATACGGCTACACCTTC.

The rearrangement links TRBV5-6 to TRBJ1-5, with a possible D match to TRBD1 (5 bases). The CDR3 runs to 16 residues. Germline V CDR1 and CDR2: SGHDT, YYEEEE. The V end was cut by 2 bases, the J end by 0 bases, with 12 bases between. CDR3 in DNA: TGTGCCAGCAGCTTCCGGGGGTTCTATAGCAATCAGCCCCAGCATTTT. It encodes CASSFRGFYSNQPQHF.

The chain is built from TRBV11-2 and TRBJ2-7; possible D gene TRBD2, 6 bases. The germline CDR1 and CDR2 sequences are SGHAT and FQNNGV. The CDR3 has 15 amino acids. V was shortened by 4 bases and J by 5 bases, with 18 bases between the two germline ends. The CDR3 here is CASSYRLAKFNEQYF. The CDR3 nucleotides read TGTGCCAGCAGCTACCGCCTAGCGAAGTTTAACGAGCAGTACTTC.

This clone has just a few counts. The rearrangement joins TRBV6-2 or TRBV6-3 to TRBJ2-3; 9 nucleotides align to TRBD2. Germline V gene data show CDR1 as MNHEY and CDR2 as SVGEGT. The CDR3 runs to 18 residues. V shed 0 bases, J shed 4 bases, and the junction held 11 bases outside the gene matches. CDR3 in amino acids: CASSYSAAGGRIADTQYF. CDR3 DNA: TGTGCCAGCAGTTACTCCGCGGCGGGGGGGCGAATTGCAGATACGCAGTATTTT.